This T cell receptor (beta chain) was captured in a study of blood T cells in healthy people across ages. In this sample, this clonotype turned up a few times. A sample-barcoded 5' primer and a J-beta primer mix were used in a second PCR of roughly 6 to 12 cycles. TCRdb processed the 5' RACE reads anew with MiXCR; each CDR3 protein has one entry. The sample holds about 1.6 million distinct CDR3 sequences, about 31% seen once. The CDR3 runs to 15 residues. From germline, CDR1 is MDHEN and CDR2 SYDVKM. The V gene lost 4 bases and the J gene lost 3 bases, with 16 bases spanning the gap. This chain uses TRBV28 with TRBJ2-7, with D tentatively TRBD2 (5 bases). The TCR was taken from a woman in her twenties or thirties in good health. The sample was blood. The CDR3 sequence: CASSSPLRGIYEQYF. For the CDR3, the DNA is TGTGCCAGCAGTTCCCCCCTTAGAGGGATCTACGAGCAGTACTTC.